This entry lists 28 T cell receptor beta chains sequenced from one sample in a study of cytomegalovirus exposure and HLA in healthy donors. Use of 60 Vbeta and 13 Jbeta primers characterized the PCR. TCRdb's table, derived via immunoSEQ multiplex PCR, lists solely in-frame clones and lacks some. Of some 65,000 clones listed, 68% are singletons. Specimen: PBMCs. All receptors derive from a woman aged 25 to 39 in good health and CMV-seronegative.

The rearrangement links TRBV10-3 to TRBJ2-3; 11 positions agree with TRBD2. CDR3 size: 15 residues. J lost 6 bases, V lost 7 bases, and 9 bases had no gene match. From germline, CDR1 is ENHRY and CDR2 SYGVKD. The CDR3 sequence: CAIMGTSGARDTQYF. The CDR3 coding sequence is TGTGCCATCATGGGGACTAGCGGAGCCCGGGATACGCAGTATTTT.

The V gene is TRBV9, the J gene TRBJ1-2; 9 bases line up with TRBD1. The CDR3 loop spans 13 amino acids. After removal of 3 bases from V and 6 bases from J, the junction contained 3 bases not matched to a gene. The germline V gene has CDR1 SGDLS and CDR2 YYNGEE. CDR3 in amino acids: CASSGQGVHGYTF. As DNA, the CDR3 is TGTGCCAGCAGCGGACAGGGGGTGCATGGCTACACCTTC.

This sequence joins TRBV7-2 and TRBJ2-3; D perhaps matches TRBD2 (7 bases). The V gene's germline CDR1 is SGHTA and CDR2 FQGNSA. The ends were cut back, 7 bases at V and 2 bases at J, with 13 bases in the middle. The CDR3 contains 14 residues. The CDR3 reads CASTAGAPTDTQYF. The CDR3 DNA reads TGTGCCAGCACCGCGGGGGCCCCCACAGATACGCAGTATTTT.

The V call is TRBV6-5, the J call TRBJ2-3; 8 positions match TRBD2. The CDR3 is 15 amino acids. Germline V gene data show CDR1 as MNHEY and CDR2 as SVGAGI. V lost 6 bases, J lost 2 bases, and 7 bases stayed unmatched. CDR3 protein: CASSGRGGATDTQYF. The CDR3 DNA sequence: TGTGCCAGCAGCGGACGGGGGGGGGCCACAGATACGCAGTATTTT.

This clone was seen once. This rearrangement joins TRBV25-1 to TRBJ2-4, with 10 positions matching TRBD2. The CDR3 runs to 17 residues. J lost 0 bases, V lost 4 bases, and 6 bases had no gene match. Germline V gene lookup returns CDR1 MGHDK and CDR2 SYGVNS. CDR3 sequence reads: CASSASSGGLAKNIQYF. CDR3 DNA sequence: TGTGCCAGCAGTGCGTCTAGCGGGGGCTTAGCCAAAAACATTCAGTACTTC.

The chain has TRBV18 and TRBJ2-3, with D possibly matching TRBD1 (6 bases). The CDR3 has 17 residues. CDR1 KGHSH and CDR2 LQKENI come from the germline V gene. The V end was cut by 0 bases, the J end by 6 bases, with 19 bases between. The CDR3 nucleotides read TGTGCCAGCTCACCACCGGCCCAGACAGGCCCTTTGGATACGCAGTATTTT. This translates into CASSPPAQTGPLDTQYF.

The genes are TRBV5-1 and TRBJ2-1, with 7 positions matching TRBD1. From germline, CDR1 is SGHRS and CDR2 YFSETQ. Trimming took 0 bases from V and 1 from J; bases not matched to a gene: 4. The CDR3 loop spans 16 amino acids. The DNA for the CDR3 is TGCGCCAGCAGCTTGGACAGGGGTCATTCCTACAATGAGCAGTTCTTC. The encoded protein is CASSLDRGHSYNEQFF.

The chain recombines TRBV4-1 with TRBJ2-7; 13 bases line up with TRBD2. Germline values: CDR1 MGHRA, CDR2 YSYEKL. After removal of 11 bases from V and 6 bases from J, the junction contained 7 bases not matched to a gene. CDR3 length equals 13 residues. As DNA, the CDR3 is TGCGCCTCCACCACTAGCGGGGGGGCCGAGCAGTACTTC. This sequence encodes CASTTSGGAEQYF.

The genes are TRBV4-2 and TRBJ2-3, with 11 positions matching TRBD2. The CDR3 is 16 amino acids. V was clipped by 1 base and J by 9 bases; unmatched bases: 9. The germline gives CDR1 LGHNA, CDR2 YNFKEQ. CDR3 residues: CASSQATSGDVWTQYF. The CDR3 bases are TGTGCCAGCAGCCAAGCGACTAGCGGGGATGTTTGGACGCAGTATTTT.

This chain links TRBV2 with TRBJ1-5; perhaps TRBD1 as D (5 bases). V was pared by 5 bases and J by 1 base, with 18 bases between. Germline V gene data show CDR1 as SNHLY and CDR2 as FYNNEI. This CDR3 is built from 17 residues. For the CDR3, the DNA is TGTGCCAGCAGTTCCCCACTTATCGACAGCAGCAATCAGCCCCAGCATTTT. Amino acid sequence: CASSSPLIDSSNQPQHF.

The V and J genes are TRBV7-9 and TRBJ1-3, with 9 bases matching TRBD1. CDR1 is SEHNR and CDR2 is FQNEAQ in the germline V gene (reference sequence). The V and J ends lost 5 bases and 0 bases, in that order; junction bases with no gene match: 11. The CDR3 spans 18 residues. CDR3: CASSQNTGGSSSGNTIYF. CDR3 nucleotides: TGTGCCAGCAGCCAAAACACAGGGGGCTCAAGCTCTGGAAACACCATATATTTT.

The chain uses TRBV7-2 and TRBJ2-3, with D tentatively TRBD2 (7 bases). Trimming took off 1 base at V and 3 bases at J, with 17 bases between the two ends. Germline V gene lookup returns CDR1 SGHTA and CDR2 FQGNSA. The CDR3 contains 17 residues. As DNA, the CDR3 is TGTGCCAGCAGCTTAGATCCGAGGGGGGGAGGGACAGATACGCAGTATTTT. It is translated as CASSLDPRGGGTDTQYF.

The chain combines TRBV7-7 with TRBJ2-3; the match to TRBD1 covers 9 bases. The CDR3 is 15 residues long. Germline V gives CDR1 SSHAT, CDR2 FNYEAQ (reference sequence). V lost 5 bases and J lost 6; bases outside the gene matches: 9. CDR3 region: CASSPGTGRSDTQYF. CDR3 coding DNA: TGTGCCAGCAGCCCCGGGACAGGGAGGTCCGATACGCAGTATTTT.

The J gene is TRBJ2-7, the V gene TRBV30; TRBD1 matches 7 bases. CDR1 and CDR2 (germline): GTSNPN, SVGIG (reference sequence). The CDR3 runs to 15 residues. V shed 2 bases, J shed 2 bases, and the junction held 9 bases outside the gene matches. CDR3 amino acids: CAWSLPGTATYEQYF. In DNA form, the CDR3 reads TGTGCCTGGAGTCTTCCAGGGACAGCCACCTACGAGCAGTACTTC.

The chain has TRBV7-9 and TRBJ2-3; the D gene is possibly TRBD2 (5 bases). Trimming took off 3 bases at V and 3 bases at J, with 10 bases between the two ends. Germline CDR1 and CDR2: SEHNR and FQNEAQ (reference sequence). The CDR3 totals 14 residues. CDR3 in amino acids: CASSFSLATDTQYF. CDR3 nucleotides: TGTGCCAGCAGCTTCTCTCTAGCAACAGATACGCAGTATTTT.

This chain uses TRBV6-5 with TRBJ1-2; maybe TRBD1 (6 bases). CDR3 length equals 15 residues. The V end was cut by 5 bases, the J end by 1 base, with 14 bases between. The germline gives CDR1 MNHEY, CDR2 SVGAGI. DNA for the CDR3: TGTGCCAGCAGTCCTGGGACAAATAATAACTATGGCTACACCTTC. Translation gives CASSPGTNNNYGYTF.

This chain joins TRBV5-6 and TRBJ1-6, with D possibly TRBD1 on 6 matching bases. V lost 0 bases and J 7 bases, leaving 14 bases between the germline ends. Germline assignment: CDR1 SGHDT and CDR2 YYEEEE. There are 16 residues in the CDR3. CDR3: CASSLGGGRINSPLHF. CDR3 nucleotide sequence: TGTGCCAGCAGCTTGGGTGGGGGCCGAATCAATTCACCCCTCCACTTT.

V usage is TRBV20-1 and J usage is TRBJ1-2, with D possibly being TRBD1 (6 bases). The CDR3 contains 11 residues. Germline V lookup: CDR1 DFQATT, CDR2 SNEGSKA (reference sequence). V dropped 7 bases and J dropped 4 bases, with 10 bases sitting between them. CDR3 loop: CSVPGVYGYTF. In DNA, the CDR3 is TGCAGTGTTCCAGGGGTCTATGGCTACACCTTC.

This clone has more than one count but fewer than ten. The CDR3 DNA reads as TGTGCCAGCAGCTATACGACAACGAACACTGAAGCTTTCTTT. Translated, it gives CASSYTTTNTEAFF. The genes are TRBV9 and TRBJ1-1; D uncertain. CDR3 length equals 14 residues. V dropped 4 bases and J dropped 1 base, with 11 bases sitting between them. Germline V gene sequence: CDR1 SGDLS, CDR2 YYNGEE.

This chain uses TRBV14 with TRBJ2-3, with a possible D match to TRBD1 (5 bases). From germline, CDR1 is SGHDN and CDR2 FVKESK. Between the trimmed V and J ends, which lost 0 bases and 1 base, there was a span of 14 bases. CDR3 length: 17 residues. The CDR3 DNA follows: TGTGCCAGCAGCCAAGATCAAGGGGTTTCGCGCACAGATACGCAGTATTTT. This gives the protein CASSQDQGVSRTDTQYF.

V gene TRBV7-9 combines with J gene TRBJ1-4, with D perhaps matching TRBD1 (6 bases). The germline gives CDR1 SEHNR, CDR2 FQNEAQ (reference sequence). Trimming left V 5 bases short and J 5 bases short, with 12 bases between. This CDR3 contains 14 residues. The CDR3 protein is CASSQDSTNEKLFF. The CDR3 nucleotides are TGTGCCAGCAGCCAGGACAGCACAAATGAAAAACTGTTTTTT.

This clone was found a few times. The CDR3 is CASGQGADWSIQYF. In nucleotides, the CDR3 is TGTGCCAGCGGGCAGGGGGCGGATTGGAGCATTCAGTACTTC. The chain has TRBV2 and TRBJ2-4; 8 bases agree with TRBD1. The CDR3 is 14 residues long. The V gene's germline CDR1 is SNHLY and CDR2 FYNNEI. The V and J ends lost 8 bases and 9 bases, in that order; junction bases with no gene match: 12.

This rearrangement joins TRBV14 to TRBJ1-1; a weak D match, TRBD1 (6 bases). The CDR3 runs to 15 residues. V lost 4 bases to trimming and J lost 3 bases, with 15 bases between them. Per germline, CDR1 SGHDN and CDR2 FVKESK. CDR3 loop: CASSPYRDRDTEAFF. The CDR3 nucleotides read TGTGCCAGCAGCCCGTACAGGGACCGGGACACTGAAGCTTTCTTT.

V and J are TRBV9 and TRBJ1-2, with D perhaps TRBD1 (5 bases). Germline V gives CDR1 SGDLS, CDR2 YYNGEE. V was pared by 1 base and J by 8 bases, with 12 bases between. This CDR3 spans 13 amino acids. The CDR3 here is CASSVLGAGGYTF. The CDR3 DNA sequence: TGTGCCAGCAGCGTATTAGGGGCCGGCGGCTACACCTTC.

The rearrangement links TRBV29-1 to TRBJ1-3, with D possibly TRBD1 on 5 matching bases. The V gene lost 3 bases and the J gene lost 1 base, with 10 bases spanning the gap. Germline V CDR1 and CDR2: SQVTM, ANQGSEA. This CDR3 spans 14 amino acids. DNA of the CDR3: TGCAGCGTTGATTATGACAGATCTGGAAACACCATATATTTT. Encoded protein: CSVDYDRSGNTIYF.

The V gene is TRBV7-8, the J gene TRBJ2-2; D may be TRBD2 (6 bases). Germline V gene lookup returns CDR1 SGHVS and CDR2 FQNEAQ. The V end was cut by 2 bases, the J end by 4 bases, with 11 bases between. The CDR3 is 15 residues long. This CDR3 reads CASSLLGGTTGELFF. DNA of the CDR3: TGTGCCAGCAGCTTACTTGGGGGGACCACCGGGGAGCTGTTTTTT.

With respect to this clone: Within the sample, other DNA sequences also encode this same CDR3. The chain uses TRBV15 and TRBJ1-5, with D perhaps matching TRBD1 (6 bases). The germline V gene encodes CDR1 LNHNV and CDR2 YYDKDF (reference sequence). This CDR3 region has 21 residues. V dropped 0 bases and J dropped 1 base, with 25 bases sitting between them. The CDR3 bases are TGTGCCACCAGCAGAGAGCCGGCCATACCGGGGGGCGGGGGAAGCAATCAGCCCCAGCATTTT. It specifies CATSREPAIPGGGGSNQPQHF. Based on the CDR3 plus reference TRBV15 and TRBJ1-5, the full variable domain is DAMVIQNPRYQVTQFGKPVTLSCSQTLNHNVMYWYQQKSSQAPKLLFHYYDKDFNNEADTPDNFQSRRPNTSFCFLDIRSPGLGDTAMYLCATSREPAIPGGGGSNQPQHFGDGTRLSIL.

Regarding this clone: The final CDR3 position lacks the conserved phenylalanine or tryptophan, pointing to a likely read error. This chain connects TRBV29-1 to TRBJ2-3; the D is unclear. Germline lookup yields CDR1 SQVTM and CDR2 ANQGSEA. The CDR3 spans 11 residues. The V gene lost 7 bases and the J gene lost 5 bases, with 10 bases spanning the gap. CDR3 amino acids: CSGDPGDTQYV. The CDR3 DNA follows: TGCAGCGGTGACCCTGGAGATACGCAGTATGTT.